The entry below gives a single T cell receptor (beta chain) sequence along with its context. Its antigen remains unidentified. It has no much larger one-base neighbor in the sample; base qualities were not kept. This sample was included in a study of CD8 T cells in seronegative destructive rheumatoid arthritis (TCRdb year 2020). Background for the entire study: At the time of sampling, biological drugs were being given to seven out of the eight CND-RA patients. The seropositive RA, seronegative RA and healthy control comparison cohorts were obtained from an earlier published TCRbeta dataset rather than being newly sequenced. Peripheral CD8+ TCRbeta repertoires of CCP-negative destructive rheumatoid arthritis (CND-RA) patients were compared with newly diagnosed seropositive RA, seronegative RA and healthy controls.

The research as a whole found: Because no diagnostic samples were available, the TCR repertoire differences may partly reflect poor disease control over the years rather than being present at onset. The authors read the apparently distinct set of enriched public clonotypes carried by CND-RA patients as support for a separate disease subset. The small size of the CND-RA cohort was acknowledged as a study limitation. Once age was adjusted for, the CD8+ TCRbeta repertoires of CND-RA patients appeared less diverse and more clonal than the repertoires of other RA subtypes. Across the 100,000 to 150,000 clonotypes tested, no public clonotype enrichment was retained after Benjamini-Hochberg correction. Compared with controls and other RA subtypes, CND-RA repertoires contained more CMV-reactive and fewer influenza A-reactive CD8+ TCRbeta sequences.

CND-RA patients tested negative on the clinical CCP2 antibody test, and even with active therapy their joint destruction kept progressing. Every CND-RA patient showed typical joint destruction in the wrists and ankles and had failed conventional anti-rheumatic therapy. Instead of being sampled at diagnosis, CND-RA patients were sampled after long disease histories, which in several cases spanned decades. Roughly 50 millilitres of EDTA-anticoagulated peripheral blood were drawn from each patient. Ficoll-Paque PLUS density gradient separation was used to isolate peripheral blood mononuclear cells. AutoMACS magnetic bead positive selection was used to isolate CD8+ cells from fresh or cryopreserved PBMCs, and flow cytometry was used to check purity. Genomic DNA was extracted using Nucleospin Tissue or Tissue XS kits and then quantified on a Qubit 2.0 fluorometer. Genomic DNA from CD8+ cells was used for TCRbeta sequencing, which was performed according to the manufacturer's instructions. A genomics technology centre in Finland ran the TCRbeta sequencing, which was done with the immunoSEQ assay. In the paper's pipeline: Clonotype tables produced by the immunoSEQ preprocessing pipeline were converted into VDJtools format, and non-productive clonotypes were filtered out. Samples with fewer than 10,000 reads were excluded, the remaining samples were subsampled to 10,000 reads, and six of the eight CND-RA samples met this threshold. Shannon-Wiener, Simpson and clonality indices were calculated with the VDJtools CalcDiversityStats function on data subsampled to 10,000 reads. Non-singleton TCRbeta clonotypes were hard-matched, with no mismatches allowed, against VDJdb to infer antigen specificity. CDR3 sequences that differed by one amino acid (Hamming distance 1) were grouped together into clusters with potentially shared antigen targets. After groups were resampled to six samples, public clonotypes were tested for group enrichment with one-sided Fisher's exact tests, and this procedure was repeated ten times. TCRdb mirrors the immuneACCESS table, restricted to in-frame sequences. Some clones are absent from its copies; in checked studies, under half trace to an unresolved V gene, and the reason for the others is unknown. That table is the source of V, J and clone size, and D and trimming were worked out from the DNA. In all, the sample holds 13,000 or so clones, and 80% to 85% of those were seen once. 25% to 30% of the sample is in the top ten clones.

From the germline V gene, CDR1 is SNHLY and CDR2 is FYNNEI. There are 14 amino acids in the CDR3, from cysteine to phenylalanine inclusive. Left in the record is the CDR3 DNA by itself, 42 bases read in frame from the first base. The V and J ends are trimmed by 1 base and 7 bases, leaving 13 bases between them. In this chain, TRBV2 is recombined with TRBJ1-1; no D segment can be confidently identified. Sample: CD8+ T cells from blood. This clonotype was sampled from a woman aged 30-49 years with seronegative destructive rheumatoid arthritis. The CDR3 sequence is CASSEDGLRSEAFF. DNA sequence: TGTGCCAGCAGTGAAGATGGTCTTCGTAGTGAAGCTTTCTTT.